These 10 T cell receptor beta chains originate from one sample sequenced in a study of T cells in Graves' hyperthyroidism and ophthalmopathy. Amplification yielded TCR beta CDR3 regions, with RNA transcripts as the source. An initial round of RT-PCR targeting the TCR CDR3 relied on the HTBI primer set. TCRdb re-called the multiplex PCR reads through MiXCR, storing one row per CDR3 protein. The repertoire includes 200,000 to 300,000 distinct CDR3 sequences, around 26% of them detected once, and around 32% sits in the top ten. What was sequenced was blood. The receptor set was obtained from a woman aged 40 to 50 with Graves' ophthalmopathy.

In DNA, the CDR3 is TGCAGTGCGGGGGCGGATTCCTACGAGCAGTACTTC. Translation gives CSAGADSYEQYF. The chain couples TRBV20-1 to TRBJ2-7; possible D gene TRBD1, 6 bases. The CDR3 spans 12 residues. The germline CDR1 and CDR2 sequences are DFQATT and SNEGSKA (reference sequence). Trimming removed 6 bases from V and 1 base from J, with 10 bases in between.

Ten or more counts support this clonotype. The genes are TRBV28 and TRBJ1-1; no reliable D call. From germline, CDR1 is MDHEN and CDR2 SYDVKM. The V end was cut by 2 bases, the J end by 1 base, with 17 bases between. The CDR3 covers 17 residues. The CDR3 DNA reads as TGTGCCAGCAGTTTAAGGTCGTCGCGCAGGCCGAACACTGAAGCTTTCTTT. It is translated as CASSLRSSRRPNTEAFF.

This clonotype was seen many times. The V gene is TRBV6-5, the J gene TRBJ2-2, with D hard to call. CDR3 length equals 13 residues. Looked up from germline, CDR1 is MNHEY and CDR2 is SVGAGI. The V end was cut by 1 base, the J end by 7 bases, with 7 bases between. In DNA, the CDR3 is TGTGCCAGCAGTTACTTAGATGTCGGGGAGCTGTTTTTT. It yields the protein CASSYLDVGELFF.

This clonotype was seen at least ten times. The chain recombines TRBV24-1 with TRBJ1-2, with TRBD1 identical over 8 bases. There are 14 residues in the CDR3. V shed 5 bases, J shed 7 bases, and the junction held 8 bases outside the gene matches. The V gene's germline CDR1 is KGHDR and CDR2 SFDVKD. CDR3 nucleotides: TGTGCCACCAGTGCCCCGGACAGGGTGTCTGGCTACACCTTC. Protein product: CATSAPDRVSGYTF.

This clonotype occurred many times. The chain joins TRBV9 to TRBJ2-7, with 8 bases that match TRBD1. Trimming cost V 3 bases and J 0 bases; bases outside gene matches: 8. This CDR3 spans 16 amino acids. Germline-derived CDR1 and CDR2 are SGDLS and YYNGEE. Written as DNA, the CDR3 is TGTGCCAGCAGCGGCAGGGGGCTAGCAATCTCCTACGAGCAGTACTTC. It encodes CASSGRGLAISYEQYF.

The chain recombines TRBV12-3 or TRBV12-4 with TRBJ2-1; no firm D call. The CDR3 consists of 14 residues. V lost 5 bases and J 8 bases, leaving 16 bases between the germline ends. CDR3 DNA: TGTGCCAGCAGTCGACCGGGTCGGTACGATGAGCAGTTCTTC. It encodes CASSRPGRYDEQFF.

This chain uses TRBV12-3 or TRBV12-4 with TRBJ1-1; D is unclear. Trimming took off 5 bases at V and 4 bases at J, with 5 bases between the two ends. The CDR3 covers 11 residues. The CDR3 sequence is CASSQSTEAFF. CDR3 in DNA: TGTGCCAGCAGTCAGAGCACTGAAGCTTTCTTT.

This clonotype was counted many times. The chain carries TRBV18 and TRBJ2-5; D possibly corresponds to TRBD2 (6 bases). Trimming pared 5 bases from V and 5 bases from J, leaving 15 bases between. Germline CDR1 is KGHSH and CDR2 is LQKENI. The CDR3 extends over 14 amino acids. CDR3 bases: TGTGCCAGCTCAAGGTCGGGAGCAGTGGAGACCCAGTACTTC. Protein product: CASSRSGAVETQYF.

This clonotype was observed a single time. The gene calls are TRBV6-5 and TRBJ1-1, with 8 bases matching TRBD1. CDR1 and CDR2 from the germline V gene are MNHEY and SVGAGI. The CDR3 has 16 amino acids. Germline trimming cut 4 bases from V and 9 bases from J; bases unmatched to any gene: 16. The CDR3 DNA reads as TGTGCCAGCAGTTCTCCGGGGGGGACAGGCCGCCGTAAAGCTTTCTTT. Residues: CASSSPGGTGRRKAFF.

Many counts were recorded for this clonotype. The V and J genes are TRBV25-1 and TRBJ2-7; weak D call: TRBD1 (6 bases). Per the germline V gene, CDR1 is MGHDK and CDR2 is SYGVNS. This CDR3 contains 14 residues. Trimming removed 3 bases from V and 5 bases from J, with 14 bases in between. The CDR3 DNA reads as TGTGCCAGCAGTGATCCGGGACACAGTCACGAGCAGTACTTC. This gives the protein CASSDPGHSHEQYF.